A selection of T cell receptor beta chains follows, all from one sample in a study of patients and donors after allogeneic stem cell transplantation. Via MiXCR, TCRdb re-called the RT-PCR reads, giving one row per CDR3 protein. This table holds about 110,000 distinct CDR3 sequences, around 35% found once. Sequenced: blood, either unsorted or a sorted T cell fraction (not recorded which). All receptors derive from a human donor who was either an allogeneic HSCT recipient or a stem cell or donor lymphocyte infusion donor (not recorded which). It is not recorded whose cells these are; they may come from a transplant donor. CDR3s leave out the opening cysteine and the closing phenylalanine or tryptophan.

j_call	v_call	cdr3_aa
TRBJ2-1	TRBV5-1	ASSSSPSGRHNEQF
TRBJ2-1	TRBV4-3	ASSQERWGEQF
TRBJ1-2	TRBV7-8	ASSLAPTTMTGGDGGYT
TRBJ2-7	TRBV10-3	AISESGSDEQY
TRBJ1-5	TRBV7-2	ASSLGQPSNQPQH
TRBJ2-7	TRBV10-3	AISDSSSYEQY
TRBJ2-3	TRBV30	AWSVRRGASTDTQY
TRBJ2-2	TRBV20-1	SATATPGELF
TRBJ2-5	TRBV19	ASRRLGEETQY
TRBJ2-5	TRBV5-5	ASSPAGGHQETQY
TRBJ1-4	TRBV20-1	SAGHATNEKLF
TRBJ1-1	TRBV6-2/TRBV6-3	ASSYGIMNTEAF
TRBJ2-7	TRBV20-1	SANLDGPYEQY
TRBJ2-1	TRBV24-1	ATSDVSGSYNEQF
TRBJ1-5	TRBV6-6	ASTRDNDYQPQH
TRBJ2-7	TRBV12-3/TRBV12-4	ASSTGQDYEQY
TRBJ2-7	TRBV4-3	ASSTVRKDEQY
TRBJ2-1	TRBV7-9	ASSLGQGAWNEQF
TRBJ2-2	TRBV12-3/TRBV12-4	ASSLWTSGFTGELF
TRBJ1-1	TRBV20-1	SARASIRPVNTEAF
TRBJ2-7	TRBV25-1	ASRMGASSYEQY
TRBJ2-2	TRBV27	ASSLPAREEPGELF